The next 25 T cell receptor beta chains were all read from a single sample in a study of identical twins. TCRdb redid the calling of the 5' RACE reads with MiXCR, one entry per CDR3 protein. The sample lists 200,000 to 250,000 distinct CDR3 sequences, 6.5% to 8% occurring once. This sample also appeared in a second study, on T cells expressing NK-cell markers.

The sequencing sample was made of CD8+ T cells sorted from blood. These receptors came from a young woman in good health.

This clonotype was counted between two and nine times. The CDR3 nucleotides are TGTGCCAGCAGTGAAGCAAGAATAGGGGCGGGGAAGGATAATTCACCCCTCCACTTT. Its protein product is CASSEARIGAGKDNSPLHF. The chain employs TRBV6-1 and TRBJ1-6, with D tentatively TRBD1 (5 bases). The CDR3 sequence is 19 residues long. In germline, CDR1 is MNHNS, CDR2 SASEGT. V was trimmed by 0 bases and J by 5 bases, leaving 20 bases between them.

This clonotype has only a few counts. This chain uses TRBV24-1 with TRBJ2-3; 12 bases map to TRBD2. Germline trimming cut 5 bases from V and 6 bases from J; bases unmatched to any gene: 5. Looked up from germline, CDR1 is KGHDR and CDR2 is SFDVKD. The CDR3 sequence is 15 residues long. DNA of the CDR3: TGTGCCACCAGTGCCCTAGCGGGGGGGCGCGATACGCAGTATTTT. Protein product: CATSALAGGRDTQYF.

This clonotype was picked up many times. This rearrangement joins TRBV5-1 to TRBJ2-1; tentative D call: TRBD2 (6 bases). The CDR3 runs 14 residues. The V end lost 0 bases, the J end lost 6 bases, and 10 bases lay between the germline ends. The V gene's germline CDR1 is SGHRS and CDR2 YFSETQ. The CDR3 nucleotides read TGCGCCAGCAGCTTGGTGGGCGGGACCAATGAGCAGTTCTTC. This sequence encodes CASSLVGGTNEQFF.

Comment on this clonotype: One base away lies a much larger clone, so this may be a sequencing read error. The CDR3 does not close with the conserved phenylalanine or tryptophan, likely indicating a read error. This chain uses TRBV4-3 with TRBJ2-1; tentatively, D is TRBD1 (6 bases). The V gene lost 3 bases and the J gene lost 4 bases, with 22 bases spanning the gap. The CDR3 is 18 residues long. The germline gives CDR1 LGHNA, CDR2 YSLEER. In DNA, the CDR3 is TGCGCCAGCAGCCATCATTCCCAGGGGACGGAAGTATACAATGAGCAGTTCATC. This gives the protein CASSHHSQGTEVYNEQFI.

The chain employs TRBV2 and TRBJ1-1; no clear D. The CDR3 totals 16 residues. Per germline, CDR1 SNHLY and CDR2 FYNNEI. The ends were cut back, 10 bases at V and 5 bases at J, with 26 bases in the middle. Here the CDR3 reads CATNEGGGGKWTEAFF. CDR3 in DNA: TGTGCCACTAACGAGGGTGGTGGCGGGAAGTGGACTGAAGCTTTCTTT.

This clonotype was seen at least ten times. This chain connects TRBV5-1 to TRBJ2-7, with 7 bases lining up with TRBD2. CDR1 is SGHRS, CDR2 YFSETQ, per germline. The CDR3 extends over 14 amino acids. J lost 3 bases, V lost 5 bases, and 8 bases had no gene match. The CDR3: CASRAAGTNYEQYF. The CDR3 nucleotides read TGCGCCAGCAGAGCCGCCGGGACTAACTACGAGCAGTACTTC.

This clonotype came up many times. The V gene is TRBV6-2 or TRBV6-3, the J gene TRBJ1-1; no reliable D call. There are 13 residues in the CDR3. Germline V gene lookup returns CDR1 MNHEY and CDR2 SVGEGT. Trimming removed 0 bases at V and 2 bases at J, with 4 bases between. The CDR3 nucleotides read TGTGCCAGCAGTTACTCGGACAACACTGAAGCTTTCTTT. The encoded protein is CASSYSDNTEAFF.

This chain links TRBV5-5 with TRBJ1-5; D is unresolved. This CDR3 spans 14 amino acids. The germline V gene encodes CDR1 SGHKS and CDR2 YYEKEE (reference sequence). Between the trimmed V and J ends, which lost 1 base and 5 bases, there was a span of 10 bases. The CDR3 sequence is CASSLTAVYQPQHF. CDR3 bases: TGTGCCAGCAGCTTGACGGCAGTCTATCAGCCCCAGCATTTT.

The chain links TRBV15 to TRBJ1-1; no clear D. V gave up 5 bases and J gave up 0 bases, with 7 bases separating them. CDR1 is LNHNV, CDR2 YYDKDF, per germline (reference sequence). The CDR3 consists of 13 residues. The CDR3 DNA reads TGTGCCACCAGCTACTCGATGAACACTGAAGCTTTCTTT. It yields the protein CATSYSMNTEAFF.

On this clonotype itself: A much larger clone lies a single base off, so this may be a read error. Since no conserved phenylalanine or tryptophan closes the CDR3, a read error is the likely cause. This chain's CDR3 is CASSPWTSDNEQFI. DNA for the CDR3: TGCGCCAGCAGCCCCTGGACAAGCGACAATGAGCAGTTCATC. The chain recombines TRBV5-1 with TRBJ2-1, with D tentatively TRBD1 (5 bases). V lost 4 bases, J lost 5 bases, and 13 bases lay in between. Germline V CDR1 and CDR2: SGHRS, YFSETQ. The CDR3 contains 14 residues.

J is TRBJ1-1 and V is TRBV6-2 or TRBV6-3; D not resolved. The length of the CDR3 is 12 residues. In germline, CDR1 is MNHEY, CDR2 SVGEGT. V was shortened by 8 bases and J by 4 bases, with 11 bases between the two germline ends. The DNA of the CDR3 is TGTGCCAGCTTCCGGTGGGGCACTGAAGCTTTCTTT. It yields the protein CASFRWGTEAFF.

There are many counts of this clonotype. The rearrangement links TRBV7-2 to TRBJ2-1; TRBD2 aligns across 13 bases. The ends lost 3 bases at V and 4 bases at J; junction bases unmatched: 6. The germline V gene encodes CDR1 SGHTA and CDR2 FQGNSA. The length of the CDR3 is 17 residues. The DNA for the CDR3 is TGTGCCAGCAGCTTCCCTTCGACTAGCGGGGGGTACAATGAGCAGTTCTTC. Amino acids: CASSFPSTSGGYNEQFF.

This clonotype was seen a few times. This chain uses TRBV5-5 with TRBJ2-7; 10 bases line up with TRBD1. V dropped 5 bases and J dropped 3; count of bases not matched to a gene: 8. The germline V gene encodes CDR1 SGHKS and CDR2 YYEKEE (reference sequence). The CDR3 length is 15 residues. The CDR3 is CASSLDRGLFYEQYF. The CDR3 coding sequence is TGTGCCAGCAGTTTAGACAGGGGGCTATTCTACGAGCAGTACTTC.

J is TRBJ1-1 and V is TRBV5-1, with a tentative D call TRBD1 (5 bases). The germline V and J ends were trimmed by 7 bases and 7 bases, with 17 bases remaining between them. The CDR3 extends over 13 amino acids. From germline, CDR1 is SGHRS and CDR2 YFSETQ. The CDR3 spells CASVAWGTGEAFF. As DNA, the CDR3 is TGCGCCAGCGTCGCCTGGGGGACGGGTGAAGCTTTCTTT. The whole variable domain, filled in from reference TRBV5-1 and TRBJ1-1, reads KAGVTQTPRYLIKTRGQQVTLSCSPISGHRSVSWYQQTPGQGLQFLFEYFSETQRNKGNFPGRFSGRQFSNSRSEMNVSTLELGDSALYLCASVAWGTGEAFFGQGTRLTVV.

This chain uses TRBV10-3 with TRBJ2-3; 15 bases align to TRBD2. CDR3 length equals 18 residues. Germline assignment: CDR1 ENHRY and CDR2 SYGVKD. J was trimmed by 5 bases and V by 6 bases; bases with no gene match: 12. CDR3 nucleotide sequence: TGTGCCATCAGGCTTCAAGGACTAGCGGGAGGGCCGGGAGATACGCAGTATTTT. Amino acid sequence: CAIRLQGLAGGPGDTQYF.

This clonotype came up a few times. DNA of the CDR3: TGTGCCAGCAGCCCCCGGGACCTTCCCTACGAGCAGTACTTC. It is translated as CASSPRDLPYEQYF. This chain joins TRBV7-8 and TRBJ2-7; D may correspond to TRBD1 or TRBD2 (5 bases each). Germline V gene data show CDR1 as SGHVS and CDR2 as FQNEAQ. V lost 5 bases and J lost 2, with 13 bases in between. The CDR3 covers 14 residues.

The table lists this clonotype with a few counts. V gene TRBV4-1 combines with J gene TRBJ2-7; 10 bases map to TRBD2. The germline V gene has CDR1 MGHRA and CDR2 YSYEKL. J gave up 3 bases and V 0 bases, and 11 bases lay outside the gene matches. The CDR3 totals 18 residues. The CDR3 loop is CASSQDPLAGELIYEQYF. The CDR3 DNA is TGCGCCAGCAGCCAAGATCCCCTAGCGGGAGAGCTAATCTACGAGCAGTACTTC.

This clonotype was counted only a few times. This chain uses TRBV25-1 with TRBJ1-2; possibly TRBD1 for D (5 bases). Per germline, CDR1 MGHDK and CDR2 SYGVNS. The ends were cut back, 6 bases at V and 6 bases at J, with 17 bases in the middle. The CDR3 loop spans 14 amino acids. CDR3 sequence reads: CASRSAAGRDGYTF. CDR3 in DNA: TGTGCCAGCAGATCTGCGGCAGGGCGGGATGGCTACACCTTC.

This clonotype was recorded many times. Here the CDR3 DNA reads TGTGCCAGCAGCTCCCGGGACAACTACGAGCAGTACTTC. Residues: CASSSRDNYEQYF. The chain couples TRBV4-2 to TRBJ2-7; D is possibly TRBD1 (6 bases). The germline gives CDR1 LGHNA, CDR2 YNFKEQ. This CDR3 has 13 amino acids. Trimming took 5 bases from V and 3 from J, leaving 11 bases between them.

This clonotype has just a few counts. The junction departs from the called germline gene at one end, perhaps through a read error. The DNA of the CDR3 is TGTGCCAGTAGTGACAATGAGCAGTCCTTC. It yields the protein CASSDNEQSF. The genes are TRBV19 and TRBJ2-1; D unclear. Germline V gene lookup returns CDR1 LNHDA and CDR2 SQIVND (reference sequence). The CDR3 is 10 residues long.

As regards this clonotype: One end of the junction fails to match germline, which may point to a read error. The chain joins TRBV11-2 to TRBJ1-2; 8 positions match TRBD1. Germline-derived CDR1 and CDR2 are SGHAT and FQNNGV. This CDR3 is 19 amino acids long. The CDR3 DNA follows: TGTGCCAGCAGCTCAAACTGGGTGCAGGCGGGGCCAGGGGGCTATGGCCACACCTTC. It is translated as CASSSNWVQAGPGGYGHTF.

The table lists this clonotype with many counts. The chain couples TRBV9 to TRBJ2-7, with D perhaps TRBD1 (5 bases). V lost 4 bases, J lost 0 bases, and 11 bases lay in between. This CDR3 is built from 14 residues. Germline CDR1 is SGDLS and CDR2 is YYNGEE. CDR3 sequence reads: CASSPRQGSYEQYF. The CDR3 DNA follows: TGTGCCAGCAGCCCCAGGCAGGGCTCCTACGAGCAGTACTTC.

This clonotype was counted a few times. The chain recombines TRBV7-9 with TRBJ2-1; D is unresolved. V was shortened by 4 bases and J by 0 bases, with 10 bases between the two germline ends. The CDR3 has 15 amino acids. Germline CDR1 and CDR2: SEHNR and FQNEAQ (reference sequence). CDR3 DNA sequence: TGTGCCAGCAGCTCCCTAGTGAGCTCCTACAATGAGCAGTTCTTC. Encoded protein: CASSSLVSSYNEQFF. The variable domain in full, completed from reference TRBV7-9 and TRBJ2-1, reads DTGVSQNPRHKITKRGQNVTFRCDPISEHNRLYWYRQTLGQGPEFLTYFQNEAQLEKSRLLSDRFSAERPKGSFSTLEIQRTEQGDSAMYLCASSSLVSSYNEQFFGPGTRLTVL.

The table lists this clonotype with many counts. The chain uses TRBV24-1 and TRBJ1-5; D is unresolved. Germline CDR1 reads KGHDR; CDR2 reads SFDVKD. The CDR3 has 14 residues. The V end lost 4 bases, the J end lost 9 bases, and 15 bases lay between the germline ends. CDR3 residues: CATSDRTALGPQHF. The CDR3 region has the DNA TGTGCCACCAGTGACCGGACGGCCCTCGGGCCCCAGCATTTT.

This clonotype was found many times. V is TRBV5-1 and J is TRBJ2-1; D gene unclear. Germline-derived CDR1 and CDR2 are SGHRS and YFSETQ. This CDR3 has 12 residues. The V and J ends lost 2 bases and 7 bases respectively, with 7 bases between them. CDR3 sequence (DNA): TGCGCCAGCAGCTTTTCGGAAAATGAGCAGTTCTTC. Encoded protein: CASSFSENEQFF.